These 18 T cell receptor beta chains originate from one sample sequenced in a study of T-cell reconstitution after alpha-beta-depleted transplantation in children. This sample's TCRbeta library carried unique molecular identifier barcodes. Via MiXCR, TCRdb re-called the PCR reads, giving one row per CDR3 protein. The table has 360,000 or so distinct CDR3 sequences, 20% seen once. The starting material was PBMCs from the stem cell graft donor, obtained from the stem cell graft. These receptors were obtained from a human donor who donated a stem cell graft to a child with acute myeloid leukemia.

In its sample, this clonotype was seen once. The chain joins TRBV5-1 to TRBJ2-3; TRBD1 matches 9 bases. The CDR3 is 19 amino acids. J lost 0 bases, V lost 2 bases, and 13 bases had no gene match. The V gene's germline CDR1 is SGHRS and CDR2 YFSETQ. CDR3: CASSLGRDRATLSTDTQYF. The CDR3 DNA follows: TGCGCCAGCAGCTTAGGCCGGGACAGGGCCACCCTCAGCACAGATACGCAGTATTTT.

V usage is TRBV15 and J usage is TRBJ2-1; 7 bases align to TRBD1. Germline V CDR1 and CDR2: LNHNV, YYDKDF (reference sequence). The CDR3 has 17 residues. J lost 1 base, V lost 1 base, and 7 bases had no gene match. CDR3 DNA sequence: TGTGCCACCAGCAGAGTTCGACAGGGATCGTCCTACAATGAGCAGTTCTTC. Amino acid sequence: CATSRVRQGSSYNEQFF.

The rearrangement links TRBV4-3 to TRBJ1-2, with a possible D match to TRBD1 (5 bases). CDR3 length: 14 residues. V lost 0 bases and J 3 bases, leaving 8 bases between the germline ends. The germline CDR1 and CDR2 sequences are LGHNA and YSLEER. Written as DNA, the CDR3 is TGCGCCAGCAGCCAAGATGAGGGGTACTATGGCTACACCTTC. Translation gives CASSQDEGYYGYTF.

On this clonotype: A clone one base away is much larger, so this may be a read error. The chain employs TRBV29-1 and TRBJ2-5, with 9 bases lining up with TRBD1. Losses at the gene ends were 8 bases for V and 8 bases for J; bases not matched to a gene: 9. The CDR3 consists of 12 residues. The germline CDR1 and CDR2 sequences are SQVTM and ANQGSEA. Here the CDR3 DNA reads TGCAGCATGGAAGACAGGGGGTACACCCAGTACTTC. As protein: CSMEDRGYTQYF.

The chain carries TRBV5-1 and TRBJ1-2, with 8 bases fitting TRBD1. Looked up from germline, CDR1 is SGHRS and CDR2 is YFSETQ. Trimming took 4 bases from V and 2 from J; bases not matched to a gene: 7. The CDR3 loop spans 15 amino acids. In DNA form, the CDR3 reads TGCGCCAGCAGCCAACGACAGGGGTCGAACTATGGCTACACCTTC. Amino acids: CASSQRQGSNYGYTF.

This clonotype was detected only a few times. The V gene is TRBV7-2, the J gene TRBJ2-5; D is unclear. The CDR3 sequence is 15 residues long. Trimming stripped 1 base from V and 2 bases from J, with 11 bases between. Germline values: CDR1 SGHTA, CDR2 FQGNSA. The CDR3 region is CASSLGVGRQETQYF. The CDR3 DNA reads as TGTGCCAGCAGCTTAGGTGTTGGGCGGCAAGAGACCCAGTACTTC.

This clonotype showed up just a few times. The chain is built from TRBV5-8 and TRBJ2-2; no clear D gene. The V end lost 4 bases, the J end lost 7 bases, and 17 bases lay between the germline ends. Germline V CDR1 and CDR2: SGHTS, YDEGEE. The CDR3 loop spans 15 amino acids. The CDR3 loop is CASSRRAPLGGELFF. CDR3 bases: TGTGCCAGCAGCCGCCGGGCACCTCTTGGCGGGGAGCTGTTTTTT. The variable domain in full, with the rest retrieved from reference TRBV5-8 and TRBJ2-2, is EAGVTQSPTHLIKTRGQQATLRCSPISGHTSVYWYQQALGLGLQFLLWYDEGEERNRGNFPPRFSGRQFPNYSSELNVNALELEDSALYLCASSRRAPLGGELFFGEGSRLTVL.

The rearrangement uses TRBV6-8 and TRBJ2-7; possibly TRBD1 or TRBD2 for D (5 bases each). Germline V gene sequence: CDR1 MNHGY, CDR2 SAAAGT. The CDR3 length is 15 residues. V lost 6 bases and J lost 2, with 17 bases in between. CDR3 amino acids: CASRLPGPRPYEQYF. The CDR3 DNA reads TGTGCCAGCAGACTCCCGGGACCGCGGCCCTACGAGCAGTACTTC.

Only a few counts were recorded for this clonotype. This sequence joins TRBV13 and TRBJ1-1; D remains ambiguous. V lost 6 bases and J lost 4, with 6 bases in between. Germline V gene data show CDR1 as PRHDT and CDR2 as FYEKMQ (reference sequence). The CDR3 spans 11 residues. This chain's CDR3 is CASRVGTEAFF. The CDR3 DNA sequence: TGTGCCAGCAGGGTAGGCACTGAAGCTTTCTTT.

In its sample, this clonotype was seen many times. The V gene is TRBV29-1, the J gene TRBJ2-1, with 12 bases identical to TRBD2. The CDR3 has 15 amino acids. Germline CDR1 SQVTM, CDR2 ANQGSEA. Trimming at V came to 3 bases and at J to 4 bases, leaving 4 bases not matched to a gene. CDR3 sequence reads: CSVEASGRAYNEQFF. Written as DNA, the CDR3 is TGCAGCGTTGAGGCTAGCGGGAGGGCGTACAATGAGCAGTTCTTC.

This clonotype was counted ten times or more. The rearrangement uses TRBV29-1 and TRBJ1-1; D is undetermined. With 5 bases removed from V and 4 bases from J, the gap between germline ends came to 11 bases. The CDR3 is 12 residues long. CDR1 SQVTM and CDR2 ANQGSEA come from the germline V gene. The DNA for the CDR3 is TGCAGCGTTCTCGGGTGGAGCACTGAAGCTTTCTTT. As protein: CSVLGWSTEAFF.

This chain links TRBV3-1 with TRBJ1-1; D uncertain. The CDR3 has 14 residues. Germline V gene data show CDR1 as LGHDT and CDR2 as YNNKEL (reference sequence). V was shortened by 0 bases and J by 3 bases, with 8 bases between the two germline ends. This CDR3 is CASSQERVDTEAFF. Written as DNA, the CDR3 is TGTGCCAGCAGCCAAGAGCGGGTTGACACTGAAGCTTTCTTT.

The chain recombines TRBV15 with TRBJ2-1; 7 bases map to TRBD1. Germline CDR1 reads LNHNV; CDR2 reads YYDKDF (reference sequence). J lost 3 bases, V lost 5 bases, and 7 bases had no gene match. This CDR3 region has 15 residues. The DNA of the CDR3 is TGTGCCACCAGCGGGGGACAGCAGAGCTACAATGAGCAGTTCTTC. This encodes CATSGGQQSYNEQFF.

V gene TRBV6-1 combines with J gene TRBJ2-7; D ambiguous. The CDR3 contains 12 residues. Germline V gene data show CDR1 as MNHNS and CDR2 as SASEGT. The germline V and J ends were trimmed by 6 bases and 4 bases, with 10 bases remaining between them. The CDR3 sequence is CASSRGWYEQYF. The CDR3 DNA follows: TGTGCCAGCAGCCGAGGCTGGTACGAGCAGTACTTC.

The rearrangement joins TRBV12-3 or TRBV12-4 to TRBJ2-1, with no clear D. Trimming took off 5 bases at V and 6 bases at J, with 11 bases between the two ends. The CDR3 has 13 residues. CDR3 region: CASSVGSPNEQFF. The DNA for the CDR3 is TGTGCCAGCAGTGTGGGATCCCCCAATGAGCAGTTCTTC.

There are a few counts of this clonotype. The CDR3 region is CASSEQGYDTQYF. CDR3 in DNA: TGCGCCAGCAGCGAACAGGGATACGATACGCAGTATTTT. The chain couples TRBV5-1 to TRBJ2-3; TRBD1 is a possible D gene (6 bases). Germline CDR1 is SGHRS and CDR2 is YFSETQ. This CDR3 comprises 13 residues. Trimming cost V 4 bases and J 6 bases, with 12 bases left between them.

This clonotype showed up just a few times. V is TRBV5-1 and J is TRBJ2-7; D gene uncertain. V was pared by 4 bases and J by 4 bases, with 21 bases between. The CDR3 has 16 amino acids. Germline V CDR1 and CDR2: SGHRS, YFSETQ. The CDR3: CASSIYVPGAPYEQYF. DNA for the CDR3: TGCGCCAGCAGCATCTACGTTCCGGGTGCCCCGTACGAGCAGTACTTC.

Points on this clonotype: A much bigger clone sits one base away, suggesting this may be a read error. The chain couples TRBV5-5 to TRBJ2-3; the D is unclear. Looked up from germline, CDR1 is SGHKS and CDR2 is YYEKEE (reference sequence). This CDR3 region has 14 residues. The CDR3 is CASSLEAATDTRYF. The CDR3 DNA is TGTGCCAGCAGCTTGGAGGCAGCCACAGATACGCGGTATTTT.